This T cell receptor beta chain was obtained from a study of T cells after yellow fever vaccination. About the research overall: Some fractions had low cell numbers, and these were prepared with SMART-Seq v4 Ultra Low Input. Points from the study as a whole: Clonotype sharing between CD4 and CD8 compartments was small. Though weaker, the secondary response peaked faster, on day 5 versus 15. Within FACS-sorted repertoires, abundant clonotypes contaminating from the bulk population could be present.

J gave up 11 bases and V 2 bases, and 7 bases lay outside the gene matches. The CDR3 has 15 residues. Germline V gives CDR1 MNHEY, CDR2 SVGAGI. This clonotype was recorded at least ten times. What it recognizes is unknown. TCRdb re-analysed the 5' RACE reads in MiXCR, keeping a single row per CDR3 protein. The table lists 200,000 to 300,000 distinct CDR3 sequences, approximately 3.6% of them singletons. This receptor was identified in a man between 18 and 35 years old who received the YFV17D yellow fever vaccine. Sample: PBMCs, taken 15 days after the yellow fever booster vaccination. The chain links TRBV6-5 to TRBJ2-5; 14 positions match TRBD2. In DNA, the CDR3 is TGTGCCAGCAGTTACCCGGGACTAGCGGGGGCCTCGCAGTACTTC. Protein: CASSYPGLAGASQYF.